Below, 29 T cell receptor beta chains from the same sample are listed, as sequenced in a study of patients and donors after allogeneic stem cell transplantation. TCRdb processed the RT-PCR reads anew with MiXCR; each CDR3 protein has one entry. The sample lists about 960,000 distinct CDR3 sequences, roughly 18% occurring once. Material for sequencing was blood, either unsorted or a sorted T cell fraction (not recorded which). The receptors were sampled from a human donor who was either an allogeneic HSCT recipient or a stem cell or donor lymphocyte infusion donor (not recorded which). It is not recorded whose cells these are; they may come from a transplant donor.

The chain links TRBV7-6 to TRBJ2-3, with TRBD2 matching 8 bases. The length of the CDR3 is 15 residues. Per the germline V gene, CDR1 is SGHVS and CDR2 is FNYEAQ. V lost 5 bases and J lost 2; bases outside the gene matches: 6. The CDR3, as DNA: TGTGCCAGCAGCGCCCTTAGCGGGATCACAGATACGCAGTATTTT. This encodes CASSALSGITDTQYF.

This clonotype was detected only a few times. This chain links TRBV3-1 with TRBJ2-1, with TRBD1 as a possible D gene (6 bases). Per the germline V gene, CDR1 is LGHDT and CDR2 is YNNKEL (reference sequence). The germline V and J ends were trimmed by 1 base and 9 bases, with 10 bases remaining between them. The CDR3 is made up of 13 amino acids. This CDR3 reads CASSQVRGREQFF. The DNA for the CDR3 is TGTGCCAGCAGCCAAGTCAGGGGTCGTGAGCAGTTCTTC.

This clonotype has only a few counts. The chain carries TRBV10-3 and TRBJ2-7; D is perhaps TRBD1 (5 bases). CDR1 is ENHRY and CDR2 is SYGVKD in the germline V gene. V dropped 3 bases and J dropped 2 bases, with 11 bases sitting between them. The CDR3 consists of 14 residues. The CDR3 DNA sequence: TGTGCCATCAGTGATAAAGGGGCTCCCTACGAGCAGTACTTC. It encodes CAISDKGAPYEQYF.

This clonotype was counted a few times. This chain joins TRBV20-1 and TRBJ1-3; D ambiguous. Germline assignment: CDR1 DFQATT and CDR2 SNEGSKA (reference sequence). V was pared by 0 bases and J by 0 bases, with 9 bases between. The CDR3 has 15 residues. CDR3 DNA: TGCAGTGCTAGAGACGGGAGAAGCTCTGGAAACACCATATATTTT. It encodes CSARDGRSSGNTIYF.

This clonotype was counted between two and nine times. The chain carries TRBV4-1 and TRBJ1-1; D remains unclear. The CDR3 is made up of 16 amino acids. Trimming stripped 1 base from V and 1 base from J, with 13 bases between. Germline V gives CDR1 MGHRA, CDR2 YSYEKL. The CDR3 DNA sequence: TGCGCCAGCAGCCAAGTTGGGCAAACCAGGAACACTGAAGCTTTCTTT. This gives the protein CASSQVGQTRNTEAFF.

This sequence joins TRBV7-3 and TRBJ2-3; TRBD1 agrees at 7 bases. Germline trimming cut 5 bases from V and 4 bases from J; bases unmatched to any gene: 6. This CDR3 is 14 amino acids long. In germline, CDR1 is SGHTA, CDR2 FQGTGA. CDR3: CASSVDRVSDTQYF. CDR3 in DNA: TGTGCCAGCAGCGTCGACAGGGTGTCAGATACGCAGTATTTT.

This clonotype appeared a few times. This chain joins TRBV6-5 and TRBJ1-4; perhaps TRBD1 as D (5 bases). Germline CDR1 and CDR2: MNHEY and SVGAGI. CDR3 size: 14 residues. The germline V and J ends were trimmed by 2 bases and 4 bases, with 8 bases remaining between them. The CDR3 region has the DNA TGTGCCAGCAGTTACAGGGGCGTTAATGAAAAACTGTTTTTT. It yields the protein CASSYRGVNEKLFF.

This chain joins TRBV5-1 and TRBJ1-5, with D tentatively TRBD1 (6 bases). The CDR3 consists of 16 residues. V lost 0 bases to trimming and J lost 5 bases, with 15 bases between them. Germline loops: CDR1 SGHRS, CDR2 YFSETQ. The CDR3 reads CASSLGGTPFYQPQHF. In DNA form, the CDR3 reads TGCGCCAGCAGCTTGGGTGGGACACCGTTTTATCAGCCCCAGCATTTT.

Only a few counts were recorded for this clonotype. The rearrangement links TRBV2 to TRBJ2-1; 7 positions match TRBD2. The V and J ends lost 3 bases and 4 bases, in that order; junction bases with no gene match: 15. Germline V gene sequence: CDR1 SNHLY, CDR2 FYNNEI. The CDR3 length is 18 residues. The CDR3 DNA reads as TGTGCCAGCAGTGACCCGGGGGGAGCGAGAGAGGCATACAATGAGCAGTTCTTC. Amino acid sequence: CASSDPGGAREAYNEQFF.

The V and J genes are TRBV6-5 and TRBJ1-2, with a tentative D call TRBD1 (6 bases). The V end lost 0 bases, the J end lost 4 bases, and 12 bases lay between the germline ends. CDR1 MNHEY and CDR2 SVGAGI come from the germline V gene. CDR3 size: 15 residues. The CDR3 DNA reads as TGTGCCAGCAGTTACTCGATGGGGGGCTTCTATGGCTACACCTTC. This encodes CASSYSMGGFYGYTF.

Only a few counts were recorded for this clonotype. The J gene is TRBJ2-3, the V gene TRBV5-5; D is possibly TRBD1 or TRBD2 (5 bases each). The germline V and J ends were trimmed by 1 base and 5 bases, with 23 bases remaining between them. Germline loops: CDR1 SGHKS, CDR2 YYEKEE (reference sequence). The CDR3 contains 18 residues. This chain's CDR3 is CASSLKPSGPITGDTQYF. The CDR3 bases are TGTGCCAGCAGCTTGAAACCCTCGGGACCGATAACGGGAGATACGCAGTATTTT.

The chain is built from TRBV5-1 and TRBJ1-6; tentative D call: TRBD1 (6 bases). The CDR3 runs to 16 residues. V was cut by 7 bases and J by 6 bases, with 20 bases left in between. The germline gives CDR1 SGHRS, CDR2 YFSETQ. The CDR3 DNA is TGCGCCAGCGCCGAGGGGGTCATTCTTCTTAATTCACCCCTCCACTTT. As protein: CASAEGVILLNSPLHF.

In DNA, the CDR3 is TGTGCCAGCAGCGGACAGGGGAGAACCGACAATGAGCAGTTCTTC. Protein: CASSGQGRTDNEQFF. The chain joins TRBV9 to TRBJ2-1, with 8 bases matching TRBD1. CDR1 and CDR2 from the germline V gene are SGDLS and YYNGEE. The CDR3 loop spans 15 amino acids. Trimming removed 3 bases from V and 5 bases from J; junction bases left unmatched: 7.

Many counts were recorded for this clonotype. J is TRBJ2-5 and V is TRBV12-3 or TRBV12-4; D is possibly TRBD1 (6 bases). This CDR3 spans 13 amino acids. Trimming left V 6 bases short and J 1 base short, with 9 bases between. As DNA, the CDR3 is TGTGCCAGCAGGCTGGACAGCCAAGAGACCCAGTACTTC. Translating it yields CASRLDSQETQYF.

Of note for this clonotype: This may arise from a read error, as a much more abundant clone is one base away. The genes are TRBV25-1 and TRBJ2-7; TRBD1 matches at 10 bases. The CDR3 spans 13 residues. The germline V gene encodes CDR1 MGHDK and CDR2 SYGVNS. CDR3 amino acids: CASSGDRGSEQHF. The CDR3, as DNA: TGTGCCAGCAGTGGGGACAGGGGCTCCGAGCAGCACTTC.

A few counts support this clonotype. This chain joins TRBV27 and TRBJ2-1, with D perhaps matching TRBD2 (6 bases). V was shortened by 5 bases and J by 3 bases, with 14 bases between the two germline ends. The CDR3 is made up of 15 amino acids. Germline values: CDR1 MNHEY, CDR2 SMNVEV (reference sequence). The CDR3, as DNA: TGTGCCAGCAGTCTTACTAGCACCTACTACAATGAGCAGTTCTTC. Protein sequence: CASSLTSTYYNEQFF.

This clonotype has a handful of counts. V is TRBV12-3 or TRBV12-4 and J is TRBJ1-6; 7 bases are a match to TRBD1. The CDR3 extends over 16 amino acids. Germline trimming cut 6 bases from V and 10 bases from J; bases unmatched to any gene: 15. CDR3 nucleotide sequence: TGTGCCAGCAGGCCGGGACTTAACAGGGGAGGGTCACCCCTCCACTTT. Amino acids: CASRPGLNRGGSPLHF.

This clonotype turned up a few times. The chain is built from TRBV2 and TRBJ2-6; D not resolved. The CDR3 runs to 13 residues. In germline, CDR1 is SNHLY, CDR2 FYNNEI. V dropped 10 bases and J dropped 6 bases, with 13 bases sitting between them. This CDR3 reads CAITVSTANVLTF. For the CDR3, the DNA is TGTGCCATTACCGTCAGCACGGCCAACGTCCTGACTTTC.

This chain uses TRBV6-2 or TRBV6-3 with TRBJ2-5, with TRBD2 matching 8 bases. Germline loops: CDR1 MNHEY, CDR2 SVGEGT. The CDR3 totals 14 residues. Trimming cost V 5 bases and J 3 bases; bases outside gene matches: 5. The CDR3, as DNA: TGTGCCAGCAGTCGCGGGGGGCGCAAAGAGACCCAGTACTTC. Amino acid sequence: CASSRGGRKETQYF.

This clonotype was found a few times. This rearrangement joins TRBV7-2 to TRBJ1-1; the D is unclear. CDR1 and CDR2 (germline): SGHTA, FQGNSA. The CDR3 is 15 residues long. V lost 5 bases and J 5 bases, leaving 18 bases between the germline ends. CDR3 DNA: TGTGCCAGCAGCCTTCAAGCTCTCACCTTGACTGAAGCTTTCTTT. It specifies CASSLQALTLTEAFF.

This sequence joins TRBV12-3 or TRBV12-4 and TRBJ2-2; D unclear. Trimming removed 6 bases from V and 6 bases from J, with 14 bases in between. The CDR3 has 14 amino acids. Here the CDR3 reads CASSPTRRAGELFF. CDR3 sequence (DNA): TGTGCCAGCAGCCCGACAAGAAGAGCCGGGGAGCTGTTTTTT.

The table lists this clonotype with many counts. The chain links TRBV12-3 or TRBV12-4 to TRBJ2-2, with TRBD1 matching 8 bases. The CDR3 extends over 18 amino acids. J lost 6 bases, V lost 4 bases, and 16 bases had no gene match. The CDR3 spells CASSSPSFDRGKAGELFF. Written as DNA, the CDR3 is TGTGCCAGCAGTTCCCCCTCATTCGACAGGGGCAAGGCCGGGGAGCTGTTTTTT.

The J gene is TRBJ2-7, the V gene TRBV5-1; D is perhaps TRBD1 (5 bases). V was shortened by 0 bases and J by 7 bases, with 20 bases between the two germline ends. There are 16 residues in the CDR3. Germline CDR1 is SGHRS and CDR2 is YFSETQ. This chain's CDR3 is CASSLESLLGKGEQYF. CDR3 nucleotide sequence: TGCGCCAGCAGCTTGGAATCCTTGCTGGGGAAGGGGGAGCAGTACTTC.

At least ten counts were recorded for this clonotype. The V and J genes are TRBV6-2 or TRBV6-3 and TRBJ1-1; 9 positions agree with TRBD1. V lost 6 bases and J lost 5; bases outside the gene matches: 13. The CDR3 has 16 amino acids. Germline V gene data show CDR1 as MNHEY and CDR2 as SVGEGT. CDR3 protein: CASRPRGQGVRTEAFF. CDR3 sequence (DNA): TGTGCCAGCAGACCACGGGGACAGGGAGTGAGGACTGAAGCTTTCTTT.

This clonotype was recorded a few times. The DNA of the CDR3 is TGTGCCAGCAGCCGTAACAGGGGTGGGTCCTACGAGCAGTACTTC. As protein: CASSRNRGGSYEQYF. The chain couples TRBV7-2 to TRBJ2-7, with TRBD1 identical over 7 bases. In germline, CDR1 is SGHTA, CDR2 FQGNSA. This CDR3 contains 15 residues. J lost 1 base, V lost 5 bases, and 8 bases had no gene match.

The J gene is TRBJ2-7, the V gene TRBV11-2, with 11 bases lining up with TRBD1. The germline CDR1 and CDR2 sequences are SGHAT and FQNNGV. CDR3 size: 16 residues. Losses at the gene ends were 4 bases for V and 2 bases for J; bases not matched to a gene: 7. The CDR3 bases are TGTGCCAGCAGCTATTCGGGGGGACAGGGGGCCTACGAGCAGTACTTC. This translates into CASSYSGGQGAYEQYF.

This clonotype has at least ten counts. The CDR3 is CASSHRTDTQYF. The DNA of the CDR3 is TGTGCCAGCAGCCATAGGACAGATACGCAGTATTTT. This rearrangement joins TRBV27 to TRBJ2-3; D remains ambiguous. Germline V lookup: CDR1 MNHEY, CDR2 SMNVEV (reference sequence). This CDR3 has 12 residues. Between the trimmed V and J ends, which lost 6 bases and 3 bases, there was a span of 7 bases.

This clonotype was seen more than once but under ten times. V is TRBV10-3 and J is TRBJ2-6; D uncertain. This CDR3 has 14 amino acids. Deletions cut 10 bases from V and 3 bases from J, with 13 bases between. Germline V lookup: CDR1 ENHRY, CDR2 SYGVKD. Here the CDR3 reads CATPSGGGANVLTF. CDR3 bases: TGTGCCACCCCCTCGGGCGGTGGGGCCAACGTCCTGACTTTC.

The rearrangement joins TRBV7-2 to TRBJ2-5, with D unclear. V lost 3 bases, J lost 4 bases, and 9 bases lay in between. Germline CDR1 reads SGHTA; CDR2 reads FQGNSA. The CDR3 has 13 residues. The DNA for the CDR3 is TGTGCCAGCAGCTTGATGTATTTAGAGACCCAGTACTTC. Its translation: CASSLMYLETQYF.